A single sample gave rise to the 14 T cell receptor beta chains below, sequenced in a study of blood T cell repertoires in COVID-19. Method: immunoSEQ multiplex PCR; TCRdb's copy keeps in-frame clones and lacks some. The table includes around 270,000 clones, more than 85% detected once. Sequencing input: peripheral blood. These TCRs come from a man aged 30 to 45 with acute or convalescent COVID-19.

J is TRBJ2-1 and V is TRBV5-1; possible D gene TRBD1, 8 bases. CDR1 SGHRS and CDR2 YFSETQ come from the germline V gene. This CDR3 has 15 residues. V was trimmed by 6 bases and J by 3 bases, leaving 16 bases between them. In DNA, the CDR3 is TGCGCCAGCAAGGGGGGGACAGGAGGCTACAATGAGCAGTTCTTC. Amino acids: CASKGGTGGYNEQFF.

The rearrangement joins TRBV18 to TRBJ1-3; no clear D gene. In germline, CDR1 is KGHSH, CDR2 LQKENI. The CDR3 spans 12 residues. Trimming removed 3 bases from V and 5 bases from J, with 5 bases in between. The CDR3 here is CASSPDRNTIYF. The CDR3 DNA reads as TGTGCCAGCTCACCTGACAGAAACACCATATATTTT.

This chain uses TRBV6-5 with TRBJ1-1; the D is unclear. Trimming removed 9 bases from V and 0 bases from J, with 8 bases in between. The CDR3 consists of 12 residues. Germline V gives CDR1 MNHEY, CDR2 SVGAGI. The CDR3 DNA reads TGTGCCAGTCTTAACATGAACACTGAAGCTTTCTTT. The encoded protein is CASLNMNTEAFF.

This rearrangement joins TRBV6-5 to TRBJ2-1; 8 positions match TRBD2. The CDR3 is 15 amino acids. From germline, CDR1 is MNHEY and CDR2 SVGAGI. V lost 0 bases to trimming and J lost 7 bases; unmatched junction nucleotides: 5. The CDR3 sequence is CASSYSRGGRNEQFF. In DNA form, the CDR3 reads TGTGCCAGCAGTTACTCCCGGGGGGGCCGTAATGAGCAGTTCTTC.

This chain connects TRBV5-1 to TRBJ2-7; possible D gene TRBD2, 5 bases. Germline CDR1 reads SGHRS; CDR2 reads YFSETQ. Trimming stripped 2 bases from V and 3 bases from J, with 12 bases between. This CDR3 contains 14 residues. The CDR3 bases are TGCGCCAGCAGCTTTACCGGACTCCTCTACGAGCAGTACTTC. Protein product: CASSFTGLLYEQYF. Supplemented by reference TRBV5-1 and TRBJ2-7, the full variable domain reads KAGVTQTPRYLIKTRGQQVTLSCSPISGHRSVSWYQQTPGQGLQFLFEYFSETQRNKGNFPGRFSGRQFSNSRSEMNVSTLELGDSALYLCASSFTGLLYEQYFGPGTRLTVT.

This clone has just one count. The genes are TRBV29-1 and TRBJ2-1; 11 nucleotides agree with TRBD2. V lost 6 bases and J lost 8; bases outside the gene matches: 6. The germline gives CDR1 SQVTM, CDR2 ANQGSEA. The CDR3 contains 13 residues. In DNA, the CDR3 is TGCAGCGTCGGAAAACTAGCGGGGGATGAGCAGTTCTTC. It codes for CSVGKLAGDEQFF.

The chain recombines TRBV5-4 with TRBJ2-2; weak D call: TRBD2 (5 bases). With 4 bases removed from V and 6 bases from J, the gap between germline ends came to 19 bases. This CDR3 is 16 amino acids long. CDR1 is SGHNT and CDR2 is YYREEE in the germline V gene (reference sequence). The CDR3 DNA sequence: TGTGCCAGCAGCGGCGGTGAGGGAGTGGTGTCCGGGGAGCTGTTTTTT. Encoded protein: CASSGGEGVVSGELFF.

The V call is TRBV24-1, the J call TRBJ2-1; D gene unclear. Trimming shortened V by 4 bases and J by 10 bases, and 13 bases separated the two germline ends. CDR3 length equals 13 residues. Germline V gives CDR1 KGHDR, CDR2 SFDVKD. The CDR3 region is CATSDPNGKEQFF. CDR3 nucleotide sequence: TGTGCCACCAGTGACCCCAACGGTAAAGAGCAGTTCTTC.

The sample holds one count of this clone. The CDR3 region has the DNA TGTGCCAGCAGTGACTCGAGTCGGACAGGGAATGAAAAACTGTTTTTT. Its translation is CASSDSSRTGNEKLFF. The chain employs TRBV6-4 and TRBJ1-4; 8 bases match TRBD1. CDR3 length: 16 residues. Unmatched junction bases numbered 5, after V lost 0 bases and J lost 5 bases. Germline V gene lookup returns CDR1 MRHNA and CDR2 SNTAGT.

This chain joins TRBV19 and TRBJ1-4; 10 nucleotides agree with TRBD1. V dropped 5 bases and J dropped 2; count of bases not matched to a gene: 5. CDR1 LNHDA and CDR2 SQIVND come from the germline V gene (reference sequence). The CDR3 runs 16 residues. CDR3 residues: CASSADRGRTNEKLFF. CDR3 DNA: TGTGCCAGTAGTGCCGACAGGGGGCGGACTAATGAAAAACTGTTTTTT.

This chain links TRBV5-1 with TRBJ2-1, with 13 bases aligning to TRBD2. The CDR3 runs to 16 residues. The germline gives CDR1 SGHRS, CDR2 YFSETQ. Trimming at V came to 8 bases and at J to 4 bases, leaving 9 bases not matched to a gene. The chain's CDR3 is CASHLGLAGTYNEQFF. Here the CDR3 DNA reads TGCGCCAGTCATCTGGGACTAGCGGGGACTTACAATGAGCAGTTCTTC.

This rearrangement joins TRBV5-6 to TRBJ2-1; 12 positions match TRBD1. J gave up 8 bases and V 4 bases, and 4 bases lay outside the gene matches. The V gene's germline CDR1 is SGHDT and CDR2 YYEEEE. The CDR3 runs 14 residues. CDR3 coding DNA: TGTGCCAGCAGCGTCGGGACAGGGGGCGATGAGCAGTTCTTC. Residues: CASSVGTGGDEQFF.

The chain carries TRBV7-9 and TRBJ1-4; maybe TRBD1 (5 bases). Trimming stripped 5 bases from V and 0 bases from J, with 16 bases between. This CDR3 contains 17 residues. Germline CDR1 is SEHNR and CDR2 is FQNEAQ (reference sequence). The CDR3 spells CASSHLGTGPTNEKLFF. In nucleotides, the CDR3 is TGTGCCAGCAGCCACTTGGGGACTGGCCCAACTAATGAAAAACTGTTTTTT.

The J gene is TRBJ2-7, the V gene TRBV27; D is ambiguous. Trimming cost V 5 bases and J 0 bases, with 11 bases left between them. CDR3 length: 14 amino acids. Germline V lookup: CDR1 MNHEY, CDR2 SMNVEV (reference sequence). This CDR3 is CASSPRLSSYEQYF. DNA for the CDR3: TGTGCCAGCAGTCCGAGACTCAGCTCCTACGAGCAGTACTTC.